This T cell receptor beta chain was sequenced in a study of human T cells and chemical hapten exposure. Study overall: Patients, mostly women, had alopecia areata, alopecia totalis or alopecia universalis.

Indicated time point: patch test 3, about 24 weeks after DPC sensitization. Treatment reported: therapeutic diphenylcyclopropenone sensitization with weekly scalp DPC. Donors were 18 to 70-year-old alopecia patients suitable for DPC. The germline V and J ends were trimmed by 0 bases and 2 bases, with 7 bases remaining between them. This CDR3 is 14 amino acids long. CDR1 and CDR2 (germline): SQVTM, ANQGSEA. One entry per CDR3 protein, called by TCRdb with MiXCR from the RACE reads. This sample yields some 170,000 distinct CDR3 sequences, of which 25% to 30% are seen a single time; approximately 2.3% belongs to the top ten.

The clonotype was recovered from a woman aged 18-35 years with alopecia areata. Some clones in this sample may be carry-over from other donors' samples. Sequenced here: whole blood, sampled in connection with sensitization to the hapten diphenylcyclopropenone (DPC). The rearrangement links TRBV29-1 to TRBJ2-2; D remains ambiguous. The CDR3 bases are TGCAGCGTTGAAGACCGACGAAACACCGGGGAGCTGTTTTTT. Translating gives CSVEDRRNTGELFF.